A selection of T cell receptor beta chains follows, all from one sample in a study of cytomegalovirus exposure and HLA in healthy donors. This table comes from immunoSEQ multiplex PCR, and its TCRdb copy is limited to in-frame clones, with some not included. The sample includes about 92,000 clones, roughly 80% of them seen just once. The sequenced sample consisted of PBMCs. The receptors here all came from a girl aged 2-10 years in good health and CMV-seropositive. Both conserved end residues are part of each CDR3. A D gene is named only where the DNA matches it firmly. Part of the rows lack a size; the others show once, few, many or a class for expanded clones.

cdr3_aa cdr3_nt d_call j_call v_call clone_size
CASARDNRPYEQYF TGCGCCAGCGCAAGGGACAACCGCCCCTACGAGCAGTACTTC - TRBJ2-7 TRBV5-1 once
CASSWGRGANEKLFF TGTGCCAGCAGCTGGGGACGGGGGGCTAATGAAAAACTGTTTTTT - TRBJ1-4 TRBV7-9 -
CSVDERDGGGLFF TGCAGCGTTGATGAGCGAGACGGAGGAGGACTGTTTTTT - TRBJ1-4 TRBV29-1 -
CAWSTTRGVSYEQYF TGTGCCTGGAGTACGACTAGGGGAGTATCCTACGAGCAGTACTTC - TRBJ2-7 TRBV30 -
CATSRVLAEGEQYF TGTGCCACCAGCAGAGTACTAGCAGAGGGCGAGCAGTACTTC - TRBJ2-7 TRBV15 once
CSVETGLNNEQFF TGCAGCGTTGAAACGGGACTCAACAATGAGCAGTTCTTC - TRBJ2-1 TRBV29-1 -
CASSQEGTGLAKVDEQFF TGCGCCAGCAGCCAAGAAGGAACAGGACTAGCGAAGGTTGATGAGCAGTTCTTC TRBD2 TRBJ2-1 TRBV4-1 -
CASSSGSVNTGELFF TGTGCCAGCTCTAGCGGGAGCGTTAACACCGGGGAGCTGTTTTTT TRBD2 TRBJ2-2 TRBV27 -
CASSGDRDWRQPQHF TGTGCCAGCAGTGGGGACAGGGATTGGCGGCAGCCCCAGCATTTT TRBD1 TRBJ1-5 TRBV6-6 -
CASSDRTGTGEGSMPSYGYTF TGTGCCAGCAGTGACCGGACCGGGACAGGGGAGGGTTCGATGCCGAGCTATGGCTACACCTTC TRBD1 TRBJ1-2 TRBV6-4 -
CASSLEAGRASYGYTF TGTGCCAGCAGCCTAGAGGCGGGGCGGGCTTCCTATGGCTACACCTTC - TRBJ1-2 TRBV7-9 -
CASSVGLADRNEQFF TGTGCCAGCAGCGTAGGACTAGCGGACCGCAATGAGCAGTTCTTC TRBD2 TRBJ2-1 TRBV9 -
CACRRGFNEQFF TGTGCCTGCCGAAGGGGTTTCAATGAGCAGTTCTTC - TRBJ2-1 TRBV30 -